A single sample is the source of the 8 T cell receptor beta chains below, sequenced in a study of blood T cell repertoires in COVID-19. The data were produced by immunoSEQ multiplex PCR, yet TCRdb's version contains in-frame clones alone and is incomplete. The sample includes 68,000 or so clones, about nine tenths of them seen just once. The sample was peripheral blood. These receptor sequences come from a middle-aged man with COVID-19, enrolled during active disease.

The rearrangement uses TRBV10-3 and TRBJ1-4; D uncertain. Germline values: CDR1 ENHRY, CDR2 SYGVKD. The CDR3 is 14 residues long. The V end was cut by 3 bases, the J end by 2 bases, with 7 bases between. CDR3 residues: CAISDDGTNEKLFF. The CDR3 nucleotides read TGTGCCATCAGTGACGATGGCACTAATGAAAAACTGTTTTTT.

CDR3 loop: CASSLAWGPDEKLFF. CDR3 nucleotides: TGTGCCAGCAGCTTAGCATGGGGGCCTGATGAAAAACTGTTTTTT. The rearrangement links TRBV7-2 to TRBJ1-4; tentative D call: TRBD1 (6 bases). The CDR3 length is 15 residues. Germline V lookup: CDR1 SGHTA, CDR2 FQGNSA. Trimming removed 0 bases at V and 6 bases at J, with 11 bases between.

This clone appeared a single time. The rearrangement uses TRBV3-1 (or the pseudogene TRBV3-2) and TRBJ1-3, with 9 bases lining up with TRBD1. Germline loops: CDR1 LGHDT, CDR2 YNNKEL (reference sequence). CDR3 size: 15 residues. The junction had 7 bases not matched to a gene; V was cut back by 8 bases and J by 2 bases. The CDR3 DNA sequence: TGTGCCAGCCGACCGACAGGGGGTACTGGAAACACCATATATTTT. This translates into CASRPTGGTGNTIYF.

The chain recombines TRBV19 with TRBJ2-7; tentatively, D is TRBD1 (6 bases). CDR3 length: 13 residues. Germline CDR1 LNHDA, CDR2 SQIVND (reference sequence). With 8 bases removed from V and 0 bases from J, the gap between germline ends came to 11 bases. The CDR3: CASAVTGSYEQYF. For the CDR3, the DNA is TGTGCCAGTGCCGTGACAGGCTCCTACGAGCAGTACTTC.

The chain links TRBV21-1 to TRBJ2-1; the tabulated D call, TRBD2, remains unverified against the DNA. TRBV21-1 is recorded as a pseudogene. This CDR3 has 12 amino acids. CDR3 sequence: CASSKSRNEQFF. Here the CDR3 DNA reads TGTGCCAGCAGCAAATCCCGCAATGAGCAGTTCTTC.

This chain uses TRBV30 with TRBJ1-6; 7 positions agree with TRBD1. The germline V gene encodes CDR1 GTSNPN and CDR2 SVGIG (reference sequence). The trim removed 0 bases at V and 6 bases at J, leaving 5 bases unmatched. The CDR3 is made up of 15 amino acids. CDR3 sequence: CAWSVGAGGNSPLHF. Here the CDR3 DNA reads TGTGCCTGGAGTGTAGGTGCAGGGGGTAATTCACCCCTCCACTTT.

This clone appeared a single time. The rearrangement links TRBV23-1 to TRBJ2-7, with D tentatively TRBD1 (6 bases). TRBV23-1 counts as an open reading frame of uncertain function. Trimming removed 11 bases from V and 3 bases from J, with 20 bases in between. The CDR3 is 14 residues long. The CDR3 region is CAASGASCCYEQYF. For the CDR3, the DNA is TGCGCCGCCTCAGGGGCTAGCTGTTGCTACGAGCAGTACTTC.

The DNA for the CDR3 is TGTGCCAGCAGCCTCGATGTGGACATCCCTGAAGCTTTCTTT. Translation: CASSLDVDIPEAFF. This chain links TRBV5-5 with TRBJ1-1; TRBD1 is a possible D gene (5 bases). Germline assignment: CDR1 SGHKS and CDR2 YYEKEE (reference sequence). V lost 4 bases and J 6 bases, leaving 16 bases between the germline ends. The CDR3 length is 14 residues.